This T cell receptor (beta chain) was sequenced for a study of Graves' ophthalmopathy and Graves' hyperthyroidism. Aged 18 to 65, the patients with hyperthyroidism had under 2 months' duration and were newly diagnosed. Other autoimmune diseases, uncontrolled infections, pregnancy or lactation ruled patients out of participation. The CDR3 spans 12 residues. V was cut by 5 bases and J by 4 bases, with 8 bases left in between. Study outcomes and limitations: The majority of expanded thyroid clonotypes above 0.001 frequency also occurred in blood.

Amplified TCR beta CDR3 regions were obtained using RNA transcripts as template. The library came from an HTBI-primed first-round RT-PCR and a second-round multiplex PCR. TCRdb reanalysed the multiplex PCR reads using MiXCR and keeps one entry per CDR3 protein. This sample carries about 1.2 million distinct CDR3 sequences, 35% to 40% of them seen once, and the ten largest clones take 11%. Notes on this clonotype: Its specificity is not known. Possible read error: a much larger clone is one base away.

The chain combines TRBV12-3 or TRBV12-4 with TRBJ1-1, with D perhaps TRBD1 (5 bases). Input material: peripheral blood or thyroid tissue (not recorded which). This receptor was taken from an adult man with Graves' hyperthyroidism. The CDR3 DNA is TGTGCCAGCAGTGTCAGGGTCACTGAAGCTTTCTTT. This sequence encodes CASSVRVTEAFF.